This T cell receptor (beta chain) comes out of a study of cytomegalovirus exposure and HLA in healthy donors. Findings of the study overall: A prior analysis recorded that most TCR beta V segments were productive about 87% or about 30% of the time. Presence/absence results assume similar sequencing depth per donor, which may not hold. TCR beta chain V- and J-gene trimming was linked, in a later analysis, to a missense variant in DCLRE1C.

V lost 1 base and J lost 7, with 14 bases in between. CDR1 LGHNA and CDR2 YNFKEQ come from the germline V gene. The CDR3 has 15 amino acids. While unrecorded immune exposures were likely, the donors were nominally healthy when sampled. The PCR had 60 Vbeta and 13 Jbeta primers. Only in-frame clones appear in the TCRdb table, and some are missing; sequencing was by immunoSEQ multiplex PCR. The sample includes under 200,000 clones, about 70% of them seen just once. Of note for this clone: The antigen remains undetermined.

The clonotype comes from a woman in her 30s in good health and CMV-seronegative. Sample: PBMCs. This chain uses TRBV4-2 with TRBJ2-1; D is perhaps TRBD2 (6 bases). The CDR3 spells CASSQGRGPFNEQFF. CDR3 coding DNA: TGTGCCAGCAGCCAAGGGCGGGGCCCTTTTAATGAGCAGTTCTTC.